The 20 T cell receptor beta chains listed next were all sequenced from one sample in a study of blood T cells in healthy people across ages. A second PCR of 7 to 11 cycles used a sample-barcoded 5' primer and a J-beta primer mix. A single record per CDR3 protein comes from TCRdb applying MiXCR to the 5' RACE reads. The repertoire holds over 450,000 distinct CDR3 sequences, around 24% seen once, with around 10% in the top ten. These data were also filed under a second study, of T cells of mothers and their children.

Sequenced sample: blood. These receptors were collected from a boy aged 5-17 years in good health.

This clonotype was seen only a few times. This rearrangement joins TRBV11-2 to TRBJ2-7; perhaps TRBD2 as D (6 bases). V was cut by 3 bases and J by 0 bases, with 24 bases left in between. From germline, CDR1 is SGHAT and CDR2 FQNNGV. The CDR3 spans 19 residues. The CDR3 coding sequence is TGTGCCAGCAGCTTTCAACTGGGGCGTCGAAGGGACTTCTCCTACGAGCAGTACTTC. It translates to CASSFQLGRRRDFSYEQYF.

This clonotype showed up just a few times. This rearrangement joins TRBV7-2 to TRBJ1-2, with TRBD1 matching over 7 bases. The CDR3 is made up of 16 amino acids. J was trimmed by 4 bases and V by 2 bases; bases with no gene match: 10. CDR1 and CDR2 (germline): SGHTA, FQGNSA. CDR3 amino acids: CASSLYEQGLGYGYTF. In nucleotides, the CDR3 is TGTGCCAGCAGCTTATACGAACAGGGGCTGGGCTATGGCTACACCTTC.

This clonotype came up a few times. This chain connects TRBV2 to TRBJ2-3; D may correspond to TRBD1 or TRBD2 (5 bases each). Germline V gene sequence: CDR1 SNHLY, CDR2 FYNNEI. The CDR3 covers 13 residues. Trimming pared 5 bases from V and 6 bases from J, leaving 12 bases between. The CDR3 region has the DNA TGTGCCAGCAGTAGGATTGAGGGGGATACGCAGTATTTT. Translated, it gives CASSRIEGDTQYF.

This chain joins TRBV20-1 and TRBJ1-1; tentatively, D is TRBD1 (6 bases). The V gene lost 5 bases and the J gene lost 1 base, with 20 bases spanning the gap. The CDR3 runs to 16 residues. The germline CDR1 and CDR2 sequences are DFQATT and SNEGSKA (reference sequence). In DNA form, the CDR3 reads TGCAGTGCTGCTCGACAGGCTAATATCGGGAACACTGAAGCTTTCTTT. It translates to CSAARQANIGNTEAFF.

This clonotype occurred a few times. The chain combines TRBV5-1 with TRBJ2-7; a weak D match, TRBD1 (5 bases). The germline V gene has CDR1 SGHRS and CDR2 YFSETQ. The CDR3 spans 15 residues. Trimming stripped 0 bases from V and 2 bases from J, with 12 bases between. This CDR3 is CASSLAQGRTYEQYF. The CDR3, as DNA: TGCGCCAGCAGCTTGGCCCAGGGCAGGACCTACGAGCAGTACTTC.

The chain joins TRBV19 to TRBJ1-2, with TRBD1 matching 9 bases. Trimming removed 3 bases from V and 6 bases from J; junction bases left unmatched: 5. Germline V gene lookup returns CDR1 LNHDA and CDR2 SQIVND (reference sequence). The CDR3 runs 14 residues. CDR3 residues: CASSIIGTGNGYTF. The CDR3 bases are TGTGCCAGTAGTATCATCGGGACAGGGAATGGCTACACCTTC. The variable domain in full, completed from reference TRBV19 and TRBJ1-2, reads DGGITQSPKYLFRKEGQNVTLSCEQNLNHDAMYWYRQDPGQGLRLIYYSQIVNDFQKGDIAEGYSVSREKKESFPLTVTSAQKNPTAFYLCASSIIGTGNGYTFGSGTRLTVV.

In its sample, this clonotype was seen a few times. V is TRBV7-8 and J is TRBJ2-2; 7 nucleotides line up with TRBD1. CDR1 SGHVS and CDR2 FQNEAQ come from the germline V gene. The ends lost 0 bases at V and 0 bases at J; junction bases unmatched: 1. The CDR3 runs to 16 residues. CDR3 region: CASSLAQGANTGELFF. The DNA of the CDR3 is TGTGCCAGCAGCTTAGCGCAGGGGGCGAACACCGGGGAGCTGTTTTTT.

The rearrangement uses TRBV29-1 and TRBJ1-2; D unresolved. The CDR3 runs to 13 residues. The V end was cut by 2 bases, the J end by 4 bases, with 11 bases between. The germline V gene has CDR1 SQVTM and CDR2 ANQGSEA. The CDR3 DNA is TGCAGCGTTGAACATTTTATAGGCTATGGCTACACCTTC. This sequence encodes CSVEHFIGYGYTF. Together with reference TRBV29-1 and TRBJ1-2, the CDR3 gives the full variable domain: SAVISQKPSRDICQRGTSLTIQCQVDSQVTMMFWYRQQPGQSLTLIATANQGSEATYESGFVIDKFPISRPNLTFSTLTVSNMSPEDSSIYLCSVEHFIGYGYTFGSGTRLTVV.

This clonotype was seen a handful of times. The V and J genes are TRBV7-9 and TRBJ1-2; the D gene is possibly TRBD1 (6 bases). The V and J ends lost 3 bases and 4 bases respectively, with 12 bases between them. CDR3 size: 14 residues. Germline values: CDR1 SEHNR, CDR2 FQNEAQ (reference sequence). The CDR3 coding sequence is TGTGCCAGCAGCTTCACACAGGGATCCTATGGCTACACCTTC. It translates to CASSFTQGSYGYTF.

The chain is built from TRBV21-1 and TRBJ2-7; the D call TRBD1 from the table was never checked on the DNA. TRBV21-1 corresponds to a pseudogene. The CDR3 consists of 16 residues. This CDR3 is CASSRIFGNPSYEQYF. The DNA of the CDR3 is TGTGCCAGCAGCCGGATCTTCGGGAACCCCTCCTACGAGCAGTACTTC.

The table lists this clonotype with a few counts. The DNA for the CDR3 is TGCAGTGTGTCGACAGGACGCGAGCAGTACTTC. This codes for CSVSTGREQYF. The rearrangement links TRBV20-1 to TRBJ2-7; D perhaps matches TRBD1 (6 bases). V lost 7 bases, J lost 6 bases, and 13 bases lay in between. Germline CDR1 and CDR2: DFQATT and SNEGSKA (reference sequence). The length of the CDR3 is 11 residues.

This clonotype showed up just a few times. The chain recombines TRBV5-1 with TRBJ2-2, with D possibly TRBD1 on 6 matching bases. Germline CDR1 reads SGHRS; CDR2 reads YFSETQ. Trimming took 2 bases from V and 5 from J, leaving 13 bases between them. This CDR3 has 15 residues. DNA of the CDR3: TGCGCCAGCAGCTTCGTAACAGGGACGACCGGGGAGCTGTTTTTT. Amino acid sequence: CASSFVTGTTGELFF.

The chain links TRBV6-6 to TRBJ1-1, with D unclear. From germline, CDR1 is MNHNY and CDR2 SVGAGI (reference sequence). The CDR3 is made up of 11 amino acids. Trimming stripped 7 bases from V and 1 base from J, with 4 bases between. The CDR3 protein is CASTANTEAFF. The CDR3 coding sequence is TGTGCCAGCACAGCGAACACTGAAGCTTTCTTT.

This clonotype was detected only a few times. V usage is TRBV4-1 and J usage is TRBJ1-4; D call uncertain. The V and J ends lost 0 bases and 0 bases respectively, with 11 bases between them. CDR1 is MGHRA and CDR2 is YSYEKL in the germline V gene. This CDR3 region has 17 residues. Written as DNA, the CDR3 is TGCGCCAGCAGCCAAGATCCCTCGCCGGCAACTAATGAAAAACTGTTTTTT. Its protein product is CASSQDPSPATNEKLFF.

The CDR3 spells CASSFPPGQGYLSYEQYF. CDR3 sequence (DNA): TGTGCCAGCAGTTTCCCACCTGGACAGGGATATTTATCCTACGAGCAGTACTTC. The V gene is TRBV28, the J gene TRBJ2-7; 8 bases match TRBD1. The CDR3 spans 18 residues. Germline CDR1 reads MDHEN; CDR2 reads SYDVKM. The J segment lost 1 base and the V segment lost 3 bases, leaving 14 bases of the junction unmatched.

The chain joins TRBV2 to TRBJ2-7; possible D gene TRBD2, 7 bases. The J call may not be correct, given that the DNA end is closer to TRBJ2-1. This CDR3 spans 16 amino acids. Per germline, CDR1 SNHLY and CDR2 FYNNEI. The chain's CDR3 is CASRTGPGLGGNEQFF. CDR3 DNA sequence: TGTGCCAGCAGGACCGGTCCAGGACTAGGGGGCAATGAGCAGTTCTTC.

The chain joins TRBV27 to TRBJ1-1; D is undetermined. Per germline, CDR1 MNHEY and CDR2 SMNVEV (reference sequence). This CDR3 comprises 10 residues. V lost 8 bases and J 4 bases, leaving 5 bases between the germline ends. The CDR3 sequence: CASGLTEAFF. The CDR3 bases are TGTGCCAGCGGCCTCACTGAAGCTTTCTTT.

V usage is TRBV9 and J usage is TRBJ2-7, with 9 bases matching TRBD1. Germline CDR1 is SGDLS and CDR2 is YYNGEE. The CDR3 loop spans 15 amino acids. The V gene end was trimmed by 0 bases and the J gene end by 3 bases; junction bases not matched to a gene: 4. CDR3 region: CASSVGDRAYYEQYF. The CDR3 nucleotides read TGTGCCAGCAGCGTAGGGGACAGGGCCTACTACGAGCAGTACTTC.

This clonotype has more than one count but fewer than ten. The CDR3 sequence: CSASRGNEQFF. CDR3 DNA: TGCAGTGCTAGCCGGGGGAATGAGCAGTTCTTC. This chain joins TRBV20-1 and TRBJ2-1; TRBD2 is a possible D gene (6 bases). CDR1 is DFQATT and CDR2 is SNEGSKA in the germline V gene (reference sequence). V was clipped by 3 bases and J by 7 bases, with 7 bases between them. CDR3 size: 11 residues.

This clonotype was seen at least ten times. The V gene is TRBV29-1, the J gene TRBJ2-5; D may match TRBD1 or TRBD2 (5 bases each). Trimming took 7 bases from V and 5 from J, leaving 17 bases between them. Germline loops: CDR1 SQVTM, CDR2 ANQGSEA. This CDR3 has 13 residues. CDR3 DNA sequence: TGCAGCGCCCAACGGCAGGGCGGGGAGACCCAGTACTTC. Translation: CSAQRQGGETQYF.